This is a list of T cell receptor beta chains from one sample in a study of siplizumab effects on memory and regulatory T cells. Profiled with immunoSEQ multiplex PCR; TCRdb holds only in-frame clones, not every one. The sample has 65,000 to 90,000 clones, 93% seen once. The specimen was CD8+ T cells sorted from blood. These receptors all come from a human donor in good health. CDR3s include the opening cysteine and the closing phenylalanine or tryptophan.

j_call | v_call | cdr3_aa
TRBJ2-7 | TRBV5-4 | CASRADREAYEQYF
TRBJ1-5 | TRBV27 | CASSRGGGQPQHF
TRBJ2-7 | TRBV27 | CASSFSGQIVGYEQYF
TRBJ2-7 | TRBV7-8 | CASSPGEGTGGLGEQYF
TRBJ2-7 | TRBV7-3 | CASSLGPGSYEQYF
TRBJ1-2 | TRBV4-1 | CASSPATGSYGYTF
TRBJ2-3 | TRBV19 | CATSETDTQYF
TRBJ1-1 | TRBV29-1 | CSVETGVNTEAFF
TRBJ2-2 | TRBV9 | CASGDRWTGELFF
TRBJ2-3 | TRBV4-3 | CASSQDLAGGLDTQYF
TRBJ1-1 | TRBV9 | CASREGSGDTEAFF
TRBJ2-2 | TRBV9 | CASSSLGAENTGELFF
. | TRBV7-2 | CASNGGPSYEQYF
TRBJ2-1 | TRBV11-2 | CASSLNPNSYNEQFF
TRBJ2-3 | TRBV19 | CAAAGGLTDTQYF
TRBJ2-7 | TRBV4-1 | CASSQEGLAGEEQYF
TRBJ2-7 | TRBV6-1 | CASSELAVTEGYF
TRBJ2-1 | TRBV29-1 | CSVERSTGLIEYNEQFF
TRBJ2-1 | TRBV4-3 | CASNQGSLNEQFF
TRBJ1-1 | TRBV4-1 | CASSLGDANTEAFF
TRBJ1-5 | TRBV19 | CASSIVHVSQPQHF
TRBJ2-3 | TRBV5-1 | CASSPLAGDITDTQYF
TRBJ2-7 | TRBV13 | CASSLTRHEQYF
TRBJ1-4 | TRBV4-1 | CASSQSRGASEKLFF
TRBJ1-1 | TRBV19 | CASRRGGNTEAFF